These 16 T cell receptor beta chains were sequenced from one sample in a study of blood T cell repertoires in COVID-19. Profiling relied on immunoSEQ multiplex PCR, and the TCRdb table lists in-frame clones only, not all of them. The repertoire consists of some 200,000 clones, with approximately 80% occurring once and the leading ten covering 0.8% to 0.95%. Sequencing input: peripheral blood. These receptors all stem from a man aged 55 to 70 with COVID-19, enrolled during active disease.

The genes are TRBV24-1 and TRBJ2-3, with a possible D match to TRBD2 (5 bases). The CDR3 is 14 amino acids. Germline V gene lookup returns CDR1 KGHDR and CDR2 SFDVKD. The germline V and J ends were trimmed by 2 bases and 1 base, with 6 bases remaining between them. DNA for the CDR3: TGTGCCACCAGTGATTCCGGGGGCACAGATACGCAGTATTTT. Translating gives CATSDSGGTDTQYF.

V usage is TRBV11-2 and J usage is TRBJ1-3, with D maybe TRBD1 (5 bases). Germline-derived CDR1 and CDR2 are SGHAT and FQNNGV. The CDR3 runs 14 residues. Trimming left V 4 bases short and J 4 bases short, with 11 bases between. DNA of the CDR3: TGTGCCAGCAGCTCACCCAGGGCAGGAAACACCATATATTTT. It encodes CASSSPRAGNTIYF.

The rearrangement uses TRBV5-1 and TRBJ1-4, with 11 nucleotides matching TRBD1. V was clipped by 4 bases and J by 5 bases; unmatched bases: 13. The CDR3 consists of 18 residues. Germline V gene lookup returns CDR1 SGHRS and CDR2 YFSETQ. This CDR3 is CASSPGQGAPRLNEKLFF. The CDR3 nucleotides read TGCGCCAGCAGCCCCGGACAGGGGGCGCCCAGGCTGAATGAAAAACTGTTTTTT.

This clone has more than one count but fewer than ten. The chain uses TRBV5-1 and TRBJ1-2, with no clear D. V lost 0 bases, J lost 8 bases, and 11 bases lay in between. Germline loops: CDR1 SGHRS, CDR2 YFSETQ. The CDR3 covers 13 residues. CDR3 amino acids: CASSLGRDGGYTF. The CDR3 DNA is TGCGCCAGCAGCTTGGGACGGGATGGGGGCTACACCTTC.

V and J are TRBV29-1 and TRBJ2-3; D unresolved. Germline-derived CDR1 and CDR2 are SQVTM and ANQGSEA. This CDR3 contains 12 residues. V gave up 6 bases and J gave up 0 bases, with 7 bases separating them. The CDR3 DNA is TGCAGCGTGGGCCGGAGCACAGATACGCAGTATTTT. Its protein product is CSVGRSTDTQYF.

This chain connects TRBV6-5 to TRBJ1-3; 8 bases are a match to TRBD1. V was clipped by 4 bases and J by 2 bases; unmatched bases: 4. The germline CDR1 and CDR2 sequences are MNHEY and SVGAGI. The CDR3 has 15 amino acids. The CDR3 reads CASSSSQGAGNTIYF. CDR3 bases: TGTGCCAGCAGTTCCTCACAGGGGGCTGGAAACACCATATATTTT.

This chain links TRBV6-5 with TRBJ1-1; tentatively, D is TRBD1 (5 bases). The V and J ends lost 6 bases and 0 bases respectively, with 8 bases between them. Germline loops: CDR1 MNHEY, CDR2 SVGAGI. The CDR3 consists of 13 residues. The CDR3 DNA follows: TGTGCCAGCAGGATACAGGTGAACACTGAAGCTTTCTTT. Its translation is CASRIQVNTEAFF.

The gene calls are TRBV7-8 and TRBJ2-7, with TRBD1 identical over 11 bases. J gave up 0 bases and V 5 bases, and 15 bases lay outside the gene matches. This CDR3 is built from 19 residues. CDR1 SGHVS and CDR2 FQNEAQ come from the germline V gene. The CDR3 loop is CASSVSGTGGKVISYEQYF. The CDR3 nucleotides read TGTGCCAGCAGCGTCTCCGGGACAGGGGGTAAAGTAATCTCCTACGAGCAGTACTTC.

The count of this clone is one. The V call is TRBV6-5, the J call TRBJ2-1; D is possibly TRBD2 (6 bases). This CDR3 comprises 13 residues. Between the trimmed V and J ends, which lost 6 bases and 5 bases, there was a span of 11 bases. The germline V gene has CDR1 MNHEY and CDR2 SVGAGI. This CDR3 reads CASRGGVDNEQFF. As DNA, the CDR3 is TGTGCCAGCAGAGGCGGGGTGGACAATGAGCAGTTCTTC.

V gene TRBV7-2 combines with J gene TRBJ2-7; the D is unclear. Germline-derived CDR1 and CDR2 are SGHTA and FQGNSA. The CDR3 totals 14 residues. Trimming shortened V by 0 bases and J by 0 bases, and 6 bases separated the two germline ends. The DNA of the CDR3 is TGTGCCAGCAGCTTAGCACAGACCTCCTACGAGCAGTACTTC. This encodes CASSLAQTSYEQYF. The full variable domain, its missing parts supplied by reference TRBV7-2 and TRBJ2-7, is GAGVSQSPSNKVTEKGKDVELRCDPISGHTALYWYRQSLGQGLEFLIYFQGNSAPDKSGLPSDRFSAERTGGSVSTLTIQRTQQEDSAVYLCASSLAQTSYEQYFGPGTRLTVT.

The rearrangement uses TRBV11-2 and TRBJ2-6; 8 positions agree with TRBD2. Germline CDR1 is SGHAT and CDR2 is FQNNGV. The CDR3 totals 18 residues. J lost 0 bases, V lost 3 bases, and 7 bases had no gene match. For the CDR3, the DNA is TGTGCCAGCAGCTTTACTAGCGGACACCCCTCTGGGGCCAACGTCCTGACTTTC. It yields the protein CASSFTSGHPSGANVLTF.

The CDR3 DNA is TGTGCCAGCAGACAGACAGGGGTGATGTATGGCTACACCTTC. Amino acids: CASRQTGVMYGYTF. The chain couples TRBV3-1 (or the pseudogene TRBV3-2) to TRBJ1-2; 8 bases map to TRBD1. From germline, CDR1 is LGHDT and CDR2 YNNKEL (reference sequence). Germline trimming cut 6 bases from V and 5 bases from J; bases unmatched to any gene: 8. This CDR3 is built from 14 residues.

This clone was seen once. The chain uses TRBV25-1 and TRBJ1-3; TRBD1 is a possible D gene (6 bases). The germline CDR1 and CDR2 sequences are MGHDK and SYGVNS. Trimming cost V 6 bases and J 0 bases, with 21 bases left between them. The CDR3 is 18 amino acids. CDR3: CASRNEGQNPSSGNTIYF. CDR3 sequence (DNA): TGTGCCAGCAGGAATGAGGGACAAAACCCGTCCTCTGGAAACACCATATATTTT.

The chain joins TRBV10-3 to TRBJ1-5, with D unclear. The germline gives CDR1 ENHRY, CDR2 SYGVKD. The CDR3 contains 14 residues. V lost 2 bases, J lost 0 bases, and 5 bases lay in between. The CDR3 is CAISERLSNQPQHF. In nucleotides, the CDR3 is TGTGCCATCAGTGAGAGACTTAGCAATCAGCCCCAGCATTTT.

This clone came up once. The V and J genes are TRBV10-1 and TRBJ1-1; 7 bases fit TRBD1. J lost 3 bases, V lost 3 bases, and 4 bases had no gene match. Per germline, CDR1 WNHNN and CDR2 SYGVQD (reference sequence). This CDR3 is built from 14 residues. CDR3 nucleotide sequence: TGCGCCAGCAGTGAACAGGGGATCGACACTGAAGCTTTCTTT. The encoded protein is CASSEQGIDTEAFF.

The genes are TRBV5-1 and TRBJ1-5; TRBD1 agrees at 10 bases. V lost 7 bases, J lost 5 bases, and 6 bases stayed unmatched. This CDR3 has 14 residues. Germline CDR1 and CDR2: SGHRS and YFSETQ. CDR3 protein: CASATGTGDQPQHF. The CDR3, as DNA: TGCGCCAGCGCAACCGGGACAGGGGATCAGCCCCAGCATTTT.